This T cell receptor (beta chain) is from a study of spatial heterogeneity in lung cancer. Overall study context: Sequences of the beta chain were consistently detected in greater numbers than alpha-chain sequences.

General observations from the study: Ubiquitous expanded tumor TCRs were observed in blood more at resection than follow-up.

V lost 2 bases and J lost 2, with 7 bases in between. CDR1 and CDR2 (germline): SGHTA, FQGNSA. The CDR3 runs 13 residues. Specified time point: sample taken at primary tumor resection. Unsorted whole RNA samples from tumor, nontumor lung or frozen PBMC were sequenced. Donors were over 70 untreated early-stage non-small cell lung cancer patients. For this clonotype: Its matching antigen is unknown.

On each TCR cDNA molecule, a unique molecular identifier was present. TCRdb re-called the 5' RACE reads with MiXCR, one entry per CDR3 protein. This repertoire shows tens of thousands of distinct CDR3 sequences, approximately 8.9% found once; its top ten account for about 7%. The chain joins TRBV7-2 to TRBJ2-7; no reliable D call. The specimen was PBMCs, collected at surgery. This TCR was recovered from a male donor with early-stage non-small cell lung cancer. As DNA, the CDR3 is TGTGCCAGCAGCTTAAATAACGCCTACGAGCAGTACTTC. This sequence encodes CASSLNNAYEQYF.